The rows below give T cell receptor beta chains drawn from one sample of a study of blood T cells in healthy people across ages. TCRdb itself ran the 5' RACE reads through MiXCR, one entry per CDR3 protein. Of about 1.8 million distinct CDR3 sequences in the sample, around half were seen once. Sequenced: blood. All receptors come from a woman in her forties in good health. The CDR3 runs from the conserved cysteine through the conserved F or W. Fields, in order: clone size, D gene, V gene, J gene, CDR3 protein, CDR3 DNA. The D gene is left open where the match is weak. A clone size is listed for some rows: how often the clone was seen (once, few, many), or a class if it is expanded.

size: NA; D: NA; V: TRBV9; J: TRBJ1-2; CDR3: CASSVVPDSNYGYTF; DNA: TGTGCCAGCAGCGTAGTCCCGGACAGTAACTATGGCTACACCTTC
size: NA; D: TRBD1; V: TRBV6-6; J: TRBJ2-7; CDR3: CASTQTGGPIFQYF; DNA: TGTGCCAGCACCCAGACAGGGGGCCCGATATTTCAGTACTTC
size: NA; D: NA; V: TRBV20-1; J: TRBJ2-5; CDR3: CSARIGRQYF; DNA: TGCAGTGCTAGAATCGGCCGCCAGTACTTC
size: many; D: TRBD2; V: TRBV5-1; J: TRBJ2-1; CDR3: CASSLTSGANEQFF; DNA: TGCGCCAGCAGCTTGACTAGCGGGGCCAATGAGCAGTTCTTC
size: few; D: TRBD2; V: TRBV5-1; J: TRBJ2-1; CDR3: CASSLATGTRGEQFF; DNA: TGCGCCAGCAGCTTGGCCACCGGGACTAGGGGTGAGCAGTTCTTC
size: NA; D: TRBD2; V: TRBV20-1; J: TRBJ2-5; CDR3: CSARDPSGARNNEQYF; DNA: TGCAGTGCTAGAGATCCTAGCGGGGCCAGAAACAATGAGCAGTACTTC
size: NA; D: NA; V: TRBV4-3; J: TRBJ1-2; CDR3: CASSQAEGIEGYTF; DNA: TGCGCCAGCAGCCAAGCGGAGGGAATAGAGGGCTACACCTTC
size: NA; D: NA; V: TRBV12-3/TRBV12-4; J: TRBJ2-5; CDR3: CASSTTDSQEIQYF; DNA: TGTGCCAGCAGTACGACAGACTCCCAAGAGATCCAGTACTTC
size: once; D: NA; V: TRBV5-6; J: TRBJ1-2; CDR3: CASSVGGLSLGYTF; DNA: TGTGCCAGCTCCGTGGGGGGGCTCTCTCTTGGTTACACCTTC
size: NA; D: NA; V: TRBV5-1; J: TRBJ2-3; CDR3: CASSLGLAGGTDAQYF; DNA: TGCGCCAGCAGCTTGGGCCTAGCGGGTGGGACAGATGCGCAGTATTTT
size: NA; D: NA; V: TRBV19; J: TRBJ1-2; CDR3: CASSQKEDGGYTF; DNA: TGTGCCAGTAGTCAAAAGGAAGACGGTGGCTACACCTTC
size: few; D: NA; V: TRBV18; J: TRBJ2-1; CDR3: CASSAVEHNEQFF; DNA: TGTGCCAGCTCAGCGGTTGAACACAATGAGCAGTTCTTC
size: once; D: TRBD1; V: TRBV25-1; J: TRBJ1-1; CDR3: CASSERGTVLPRTEAFF; DNA: TGTGCCAGCAGTGAAAGGGGGACAGTCCTCCCGCGGACTGAAGCTTTCTTT
size: NA; D: NA; V: TRBV7-2; J: TRBJ2-3; CDR3: CASSLQGAADTQYF; DNA: TGTGCCAGCAGCCTACAAGGAGCCGCAGATACGCAGTATTTT
size: NA; D: NA; V: TRBV23-1; J: TRBJ2-1; CDR3: CASSFEVPGYKDAYNEQFF; DNA: TGCGCCAGCAGTTTCGAAGTCCCAGGCTACAAGGACGCCTACAATGAGCAGTTCTTC